A selection of T cell receptor beta chains follows, all from one sample in a study of blood T cell repertoires in COVID-19. Profiled with immunoSEQ multiplex PCR; TCRdb holds only in-frame clones, not every one. The data show more than 35,000 clones, more than 75% seen once. Sequenced sample: peripheral blood. These receptors all come from a human donor in a cohort sampled during active COVID-19. Each CDR3 is given with its conserved first and last residue. The D gene is left open where the match is weak. A clone size is listed for some rows: how often the clone was seen (once, few, many), or a class if it is expanded.

v_gene,d_gene,j_gene,abundance,CDR3aa,CDR3nt
TRBV30,TRBD1,TRBJ2-7,NA,CAWGAGGLEQYF,TGTGCCTGGGGTGCAGGGGGTCTCGAGCAGTACTTC
TRBV19,NA,TRBJ1-2,NA,CASWGPSGYTF,TGTGCCTCGTGGGGCCCTTCCGGCTACACCTTC
TRBV7-9,TRBD1,TRBJ1-2,NA,CASRGQGYGYTF,TGTGCCAGCAGGGGACAGGGTTATGGCTACACCTTC
TRBV11-3,TRBD2,TRBJ2-7,NA,CASSLPGGHEQYF,TGTGCCAGCAGCCTACCGGGAGGGCACGAGCAGTACTTC
TRBV7-9,NA,TRBJ1-2,NA,CASSDRQSTNYGYTF,TGTGCCAGCAGCGACCGACAGTCGACTAACTATGGCTACACCTTC
TRBV5-1,NA,TRBJ2-6,once,CARNYSRGATSGANVLTF,TGCGCCAGAAACTACTCCAGGGGGGCGACCTCTGGGGCCAACGTCCTGACTTTC
TRBV23-1,NA,TRBJ2-7,NA,CASSQSSEWWQEPYEQYF,TGCGCCAGCAGTCAATCTAGCGAGTGGTGGCAGGAGCCCTACGAGCAGTACTTC
TRBV4-1,TRBD2,TRBJ2-1,few,CASSTPGTSISNEQFF,TGCGCCAGCAGCACGCCCGGGACTAGCATTAGCAATGAGCAGTTCTTC
TRBV28,TRBD2,TRBJ2-2,NA,CASSFLSGSGTGELFF,TGTGCCAGCAGTTTCCTAAGCGGGAGTGGCACCGGGGAGCTGTTTTTT
TRBV28,TRBD2,TRBJ2-5,NA,CASSLRASGKETQYF,TGTGCCAGCAGTTTAAGGGCTAGCGGGAAAGAGACCCAGTACTTC
TRBV27,TRBD1,TRBJ1-2,NA,CASSLRQGKGYTF,TGTGCCAGCAGTTTACGACAGGGAAAAGGCTACACCTTC
TRBV19,NA,TRBJ1-2,once,CASSLDRLYGYTF,TGTGCCAGTAGTCTAGACAGGCTGTATGGCTACACCTTC
TRBV30,NA,TRBJ1-5,few,CAWSTGNNQPQHF,TGTGCCTGGTCCACAGGGAACAATCAGCCCCAGCATTTT
TRBV2,TRBD1,TRBJ2-7,NA,CASSGQGTLYEQYF,TGTGCCAGCAGTGGACAGGGGACCCTCTACGAGCAGTACTTC
TRBV24-1,TRBD1,TRBJ2-1,NA,CATTGTGGNEQFF,TGTGCCACGACCGGGACAGGGGGTAATGAGCAGTTCTTC
TRBV28,NA,TRBJ1-5,NA,CASTSPSGSNRVNQPQHF,TGTGCCAGCACGTCCCCATCCGGATCCAACAGGGTGAATCAGCCCCAGCATTTT
TRBV29-1,TRBD2,TRBJ2-7,NA,CSVEGLAGGAIYEQYF,TGCAGCGTTGAGGGACTAGCGGGAGGGGCCATTTACGAGCAGTACTTC
TRBV18,TRBD2,TRBJ2-7,NA,CASSPLQAGGGEQYF,TGTGCCAGCTCACCACTCCAAGCGGGAGGAGGCGAGCAGTACTTC
TRBV3-1/TRBV3-2,NA,TRBJ1-1,NA,CASSQAGGGNTEAFF,TGTGCCAGCAGCCAAGCGGGGGGCGGGAACACTGAAGCTTTCTTT
TRBV5-6,NA,TRBJ1-1,NA,CASSLGTVNTEAFF,TGTGCCAGCAGCTTGGGTACGGTGAACACTGAAGCTTTCTTT
TRBV7-6,TRBD2,TRBJ2-1,NA,CASSQLSGRARNEQFF,TGTGCCAGCAGCCAGTTAAGCGGGAGGGCCCGCAATGAGCAGTTCTTC
TRBV27,TRBD2,TRBJ2-1,NA,CASSLGMGLGSGSANEQFF,TGTGCCAGCAGTTTAGGTATGGGGCTGGGGAGCGGGAGCGCTAATGAGCAGTTCTTC
TRBV7-8,TRBD2,TRBJ2-7,NA,CASSPQRGAGVGYEQYF,TGTGCCAGCAGCCCACAACGGGGAGCGGGAGTAGGCTACGAGCAGTACTTC
TRBV29-1,NA,TRBJ1-1,NA,CATTGEAFF,TGCGCGACAACAGGGGAAGCTTTCTTT
TRBV5-5,TRBD2,TRBJ2-1,NA,CASSLVSGTSGRAYNEQFF,TGTGCCAGCAGCTTGGTTTCCGGGACTAGCGGGAGGGCCTACAATGAGCAGTTCTTC
TRBV11-3,TRBD1,TRBJ2-2,NA,CASRLTGDGTGELFF,TGTGCCAGCAGGCTGACAGGGGATGGCACCGGGGAGCTGTTTTTT
TRBV11-3,NA,TRBJ2-5,NA,CASSTGFQETQYF,TGTGCCAGCAGCACAGGGTTCCAAGAGACCCAGTACTTC
TRBV9,NA,TRBJ1-2,once,CASSGLYGYTF,TGTGCCAGCAGCGGACTCTATGGCTACACCTTC
TRBV2,TRBD1,TRBJ1-2,few,CASSVGGNGYTF,TGTGCCAGCAGTGTAGGGGGCAATGGCTACACCTTC
TRBV10-2,NA,TRBJ2-3,NA,CASSATKGADTQYF,TGCGCCAGCAGTGCCACCAAGGGAGCAGATACGCAGTATTTT
TRBV7-8,TRBD1,TRBJ1-1,NA,CASSPVTGDTEAFF,TGTGCCAGCAGCCCCGTTACAGGGGACACTGAAGCTTTCTTT
TRBV15,NA,TRBJ1-1,NA,CATSRVDSNTEAFF,TGTGCCACCAGCAGAGTAGATTCGAACACTGAAGCTTTCTTT
TRBV7-8,TRBD1,TRBJ2-7,once,CASKMWTGSSYEQYF,TGTGCCAGCAAGATGTGGACAGGGAGCTCCTACGAGCAGTACTTC
TRBV11-2,NA,TRBJ2-6,NA,CATPQGPSPSGANVLTF,TGTGCCACGCCACAGGGCCCCTCTCCCTCTGGGGCCAACGTCCTGACTTTC
TRBV5-1,TRBD1,TRBJ1-4,NA,CASSFRDSNEKLFF,TGCGCCAGCAGCTTCCGGGACAGTAATGAAAAACTGTTTTTT
TRBV30,NA,TRBJ2-2,once,CAWSNSPNTGELFF,TGTGCCTGGAGTAACAGTCCGAACACCGGGGAGCTGTTTTTT
TRBV20-1,NA,TRBJ1-1,NA,CSASAQVSTEAFF,TGCAGTGCTAGTGCTCAGGTGAGCACTGAAGCTTTCTTT
TRBV4-2,TRBD1,TRBJ1-4,NA,CASSQDGTGDNEKLFF,TGTGCCAGCAGCCAAGATGGGACAGGTGATAATGAAAAACTGTTTTTT
TRBV24-1,TRBD1,TRBJ2-1,NA,CATSDRSARQGQNEQFF,TGTGCCACCAGTGACCGTTCTGCCAGACAGGGGCAGAATGAGCAGTTCTTC
TRBV30,NA,TRBJ1-1,NA,CAWSRGGMNTEAFF,TGTGCCTGGAGTCGGGGGGGCATGAACACTGAAGCTTTCTTT